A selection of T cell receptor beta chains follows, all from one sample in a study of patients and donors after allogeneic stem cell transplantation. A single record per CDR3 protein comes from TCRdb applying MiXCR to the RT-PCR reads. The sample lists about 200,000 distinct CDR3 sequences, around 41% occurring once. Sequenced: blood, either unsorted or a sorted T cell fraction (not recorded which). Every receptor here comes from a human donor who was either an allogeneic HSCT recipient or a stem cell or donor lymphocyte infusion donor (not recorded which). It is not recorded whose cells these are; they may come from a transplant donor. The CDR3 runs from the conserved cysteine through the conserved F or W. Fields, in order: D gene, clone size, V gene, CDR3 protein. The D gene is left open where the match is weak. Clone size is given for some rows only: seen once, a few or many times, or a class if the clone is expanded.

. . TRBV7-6 CASSLRTDPNTEAFF
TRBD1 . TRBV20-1 CSARDRGGYSNQPQHF
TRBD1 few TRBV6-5 CASSWSGQAYGYTF
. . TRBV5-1 CASSLDRYNEQFF
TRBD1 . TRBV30 CAWIGTGAEKLFF
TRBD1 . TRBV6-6 CASRQGMKKLFF
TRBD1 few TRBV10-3 CAAGDSEGNQPQHF
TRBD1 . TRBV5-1 CASSSLTGGPGELFF
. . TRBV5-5 CASSALNRAGANVLTF
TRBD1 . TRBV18 CASSPGQGTYEQYF
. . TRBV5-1 CASSLGQFGGYTF
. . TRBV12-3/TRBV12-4 CASSSNPSGTCHF
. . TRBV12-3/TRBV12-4 CASSFNTGTEAFF
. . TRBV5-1 CASSLGKDQPQHF
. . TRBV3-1 CASSQSVGGGYTF
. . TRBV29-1 CSVISSETESYEQYF
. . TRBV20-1 CSATGVRGAEAFF
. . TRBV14 CASSPTRGGNSPLHF
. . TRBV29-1 CSAHRVMGTEAFF
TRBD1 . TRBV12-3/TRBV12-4 CASTRTGFFSTVPEAFF
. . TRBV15 CATSREATGELFF
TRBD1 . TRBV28 CASSSTGPETGPF
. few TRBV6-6 CASSTGRVNTGELFF
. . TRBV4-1 CASSLTRGDTEAFF
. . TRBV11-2 CASSLRSGNYGYTF
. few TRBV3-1 CASSQTTVQPQHF
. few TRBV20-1 CSATPPGGIYEQYF
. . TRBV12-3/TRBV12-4 CASSPHRRAAGNTIYF
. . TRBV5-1 CASAGRPDADTQYF
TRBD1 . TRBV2 CASITDRGLSPLHF
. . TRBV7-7 CASSLAGGVADTQYF
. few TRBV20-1 CSARQGARYGYTF
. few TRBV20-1 CSAMDLLYGYTF
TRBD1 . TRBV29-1 CSVDRATGELFF
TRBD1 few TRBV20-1 CSASRDRGYEQYF
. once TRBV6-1 CASQEGGTEAFF